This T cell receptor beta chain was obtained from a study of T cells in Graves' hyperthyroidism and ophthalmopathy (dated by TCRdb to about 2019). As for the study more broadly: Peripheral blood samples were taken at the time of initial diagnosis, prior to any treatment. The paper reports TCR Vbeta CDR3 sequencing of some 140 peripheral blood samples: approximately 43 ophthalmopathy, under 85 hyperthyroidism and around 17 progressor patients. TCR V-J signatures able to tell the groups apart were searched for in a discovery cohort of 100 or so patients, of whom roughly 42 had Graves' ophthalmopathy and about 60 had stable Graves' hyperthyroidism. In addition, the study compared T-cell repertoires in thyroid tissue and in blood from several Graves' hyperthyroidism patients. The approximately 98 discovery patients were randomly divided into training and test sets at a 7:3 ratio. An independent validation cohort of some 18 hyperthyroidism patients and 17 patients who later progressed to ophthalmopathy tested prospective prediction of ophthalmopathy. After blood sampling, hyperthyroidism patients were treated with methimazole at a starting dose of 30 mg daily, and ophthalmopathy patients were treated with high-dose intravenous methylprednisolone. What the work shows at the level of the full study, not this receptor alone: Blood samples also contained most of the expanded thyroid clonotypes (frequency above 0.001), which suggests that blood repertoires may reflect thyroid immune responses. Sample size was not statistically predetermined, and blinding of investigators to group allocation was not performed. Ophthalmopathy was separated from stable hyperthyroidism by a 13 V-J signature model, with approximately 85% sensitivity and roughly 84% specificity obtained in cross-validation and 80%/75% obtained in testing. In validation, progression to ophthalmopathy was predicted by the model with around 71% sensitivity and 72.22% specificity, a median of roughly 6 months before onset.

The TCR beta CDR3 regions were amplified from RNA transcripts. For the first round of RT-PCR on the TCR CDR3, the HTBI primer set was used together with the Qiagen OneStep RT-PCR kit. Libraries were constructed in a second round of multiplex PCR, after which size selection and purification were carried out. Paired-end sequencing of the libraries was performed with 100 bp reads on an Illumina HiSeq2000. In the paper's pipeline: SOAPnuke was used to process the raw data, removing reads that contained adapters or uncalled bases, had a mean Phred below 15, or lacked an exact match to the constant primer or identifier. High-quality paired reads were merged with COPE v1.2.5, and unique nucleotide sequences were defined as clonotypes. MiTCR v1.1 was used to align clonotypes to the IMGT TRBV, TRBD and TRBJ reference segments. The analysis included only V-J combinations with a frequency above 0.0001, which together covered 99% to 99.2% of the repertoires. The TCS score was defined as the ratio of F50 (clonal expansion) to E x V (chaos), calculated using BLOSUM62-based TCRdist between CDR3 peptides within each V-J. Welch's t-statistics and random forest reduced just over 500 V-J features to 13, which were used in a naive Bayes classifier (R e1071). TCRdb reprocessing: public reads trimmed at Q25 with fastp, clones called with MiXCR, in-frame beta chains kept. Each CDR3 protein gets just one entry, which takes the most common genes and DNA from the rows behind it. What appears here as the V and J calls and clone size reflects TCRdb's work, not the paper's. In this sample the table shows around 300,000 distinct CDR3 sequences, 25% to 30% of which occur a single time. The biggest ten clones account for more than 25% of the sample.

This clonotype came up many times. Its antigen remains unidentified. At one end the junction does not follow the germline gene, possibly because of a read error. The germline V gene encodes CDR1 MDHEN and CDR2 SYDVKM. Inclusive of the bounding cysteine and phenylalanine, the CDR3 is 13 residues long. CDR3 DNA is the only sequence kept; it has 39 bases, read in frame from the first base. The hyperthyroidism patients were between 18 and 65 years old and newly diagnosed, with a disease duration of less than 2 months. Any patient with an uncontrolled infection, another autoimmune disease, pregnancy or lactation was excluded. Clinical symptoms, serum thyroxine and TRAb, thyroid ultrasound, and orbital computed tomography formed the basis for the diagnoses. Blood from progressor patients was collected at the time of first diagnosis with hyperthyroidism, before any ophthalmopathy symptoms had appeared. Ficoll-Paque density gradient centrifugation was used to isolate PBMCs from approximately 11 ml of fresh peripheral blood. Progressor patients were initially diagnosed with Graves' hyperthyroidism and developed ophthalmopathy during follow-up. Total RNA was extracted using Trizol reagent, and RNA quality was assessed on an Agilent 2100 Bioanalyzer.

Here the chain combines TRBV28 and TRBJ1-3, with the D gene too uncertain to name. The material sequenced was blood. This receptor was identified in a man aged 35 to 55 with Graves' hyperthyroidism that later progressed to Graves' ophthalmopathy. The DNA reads TGCGCCAGCAGTGGCGGGTCTGGAAACACCATATATTTT. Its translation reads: CASSGGSGNTIYF.